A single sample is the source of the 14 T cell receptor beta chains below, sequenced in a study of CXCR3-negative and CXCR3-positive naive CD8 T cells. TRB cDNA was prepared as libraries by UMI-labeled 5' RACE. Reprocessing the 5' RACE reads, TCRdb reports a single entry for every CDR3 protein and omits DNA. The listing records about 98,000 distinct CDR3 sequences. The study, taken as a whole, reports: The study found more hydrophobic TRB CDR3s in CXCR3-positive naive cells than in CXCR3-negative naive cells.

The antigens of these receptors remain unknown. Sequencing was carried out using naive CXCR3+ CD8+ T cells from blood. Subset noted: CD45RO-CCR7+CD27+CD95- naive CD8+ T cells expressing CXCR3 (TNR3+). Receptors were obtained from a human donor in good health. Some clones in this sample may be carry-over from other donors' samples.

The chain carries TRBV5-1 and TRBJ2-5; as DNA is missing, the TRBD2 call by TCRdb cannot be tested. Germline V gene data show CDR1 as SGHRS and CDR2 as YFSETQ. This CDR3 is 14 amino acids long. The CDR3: CASRGLALQETQYF.

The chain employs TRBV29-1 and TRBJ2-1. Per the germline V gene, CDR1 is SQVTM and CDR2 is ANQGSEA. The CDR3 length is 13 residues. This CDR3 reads CSVDVLTYNEQFF.

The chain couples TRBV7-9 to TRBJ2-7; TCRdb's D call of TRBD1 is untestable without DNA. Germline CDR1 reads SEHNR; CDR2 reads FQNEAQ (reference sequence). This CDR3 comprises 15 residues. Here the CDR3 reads CASSPPATGGYEQYF. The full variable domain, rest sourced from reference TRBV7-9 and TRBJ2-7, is DTGVSQNPRHKITKRGQNVTFRCDPISEHNRLYWYRQTLGQGPEFLTYFQNEAQLEKSRLLSDRFSAERPKGSFSTLEIQRTEQGDSAMYLCASSPPATGGYEQYFGPGTRLTVT.

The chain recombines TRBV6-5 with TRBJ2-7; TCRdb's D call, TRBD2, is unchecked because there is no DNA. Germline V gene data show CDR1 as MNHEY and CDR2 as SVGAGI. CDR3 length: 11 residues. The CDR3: CASMTSSEQYF.

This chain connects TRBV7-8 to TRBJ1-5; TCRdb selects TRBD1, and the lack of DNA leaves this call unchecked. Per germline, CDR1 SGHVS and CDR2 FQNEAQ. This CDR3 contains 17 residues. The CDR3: CASSLFTGDYSNQPQHF.

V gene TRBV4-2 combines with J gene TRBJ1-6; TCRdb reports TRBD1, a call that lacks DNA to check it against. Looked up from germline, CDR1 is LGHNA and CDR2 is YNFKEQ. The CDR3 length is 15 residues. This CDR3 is CASSQPGQYNSPLHF.

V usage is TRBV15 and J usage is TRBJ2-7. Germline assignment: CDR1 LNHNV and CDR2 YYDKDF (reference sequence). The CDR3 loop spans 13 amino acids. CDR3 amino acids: CATSRESAYEQYF.

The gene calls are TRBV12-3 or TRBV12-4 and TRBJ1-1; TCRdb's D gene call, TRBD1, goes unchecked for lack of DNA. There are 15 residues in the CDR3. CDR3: CASIQGTDMNTEAFF.

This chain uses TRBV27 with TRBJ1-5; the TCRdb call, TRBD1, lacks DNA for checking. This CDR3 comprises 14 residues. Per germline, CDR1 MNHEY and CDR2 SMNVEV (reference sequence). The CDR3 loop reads CASSSSGSGQPQHF.

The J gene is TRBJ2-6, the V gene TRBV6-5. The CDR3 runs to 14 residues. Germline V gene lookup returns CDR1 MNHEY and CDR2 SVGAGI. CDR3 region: CASKELLGANVLTF.

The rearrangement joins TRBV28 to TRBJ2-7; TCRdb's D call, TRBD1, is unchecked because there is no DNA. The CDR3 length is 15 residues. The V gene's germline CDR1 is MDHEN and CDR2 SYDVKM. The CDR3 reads CASTPFRDSSYEQYF.

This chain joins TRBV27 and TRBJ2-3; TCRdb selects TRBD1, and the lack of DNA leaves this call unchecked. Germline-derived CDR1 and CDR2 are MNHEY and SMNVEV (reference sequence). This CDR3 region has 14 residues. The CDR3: CASSSPSSPDPQYF.

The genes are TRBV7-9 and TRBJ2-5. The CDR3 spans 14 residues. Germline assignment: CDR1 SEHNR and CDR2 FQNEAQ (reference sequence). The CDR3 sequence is CASSLAEYQETQYF.

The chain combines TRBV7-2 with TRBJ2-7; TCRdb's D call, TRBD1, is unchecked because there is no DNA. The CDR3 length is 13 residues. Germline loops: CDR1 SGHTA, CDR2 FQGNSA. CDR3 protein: CANSRGPAYEQYF.